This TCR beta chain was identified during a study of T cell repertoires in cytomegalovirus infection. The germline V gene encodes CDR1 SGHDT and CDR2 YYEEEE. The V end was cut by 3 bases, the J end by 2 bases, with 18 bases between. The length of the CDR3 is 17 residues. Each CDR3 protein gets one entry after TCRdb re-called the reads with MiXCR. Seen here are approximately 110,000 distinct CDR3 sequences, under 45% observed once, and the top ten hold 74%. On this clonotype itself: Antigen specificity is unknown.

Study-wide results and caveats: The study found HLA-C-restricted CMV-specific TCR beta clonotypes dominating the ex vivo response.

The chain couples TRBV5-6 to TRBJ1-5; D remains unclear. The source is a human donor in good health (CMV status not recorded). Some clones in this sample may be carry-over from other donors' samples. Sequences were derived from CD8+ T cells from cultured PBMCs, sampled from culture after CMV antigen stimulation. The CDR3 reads CASSYGLWDDGNQPQHF. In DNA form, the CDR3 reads TGTGCCAGCAGCTACGGTCTATGGGATGACGGCAATCAGCCCCAGCATTTT.